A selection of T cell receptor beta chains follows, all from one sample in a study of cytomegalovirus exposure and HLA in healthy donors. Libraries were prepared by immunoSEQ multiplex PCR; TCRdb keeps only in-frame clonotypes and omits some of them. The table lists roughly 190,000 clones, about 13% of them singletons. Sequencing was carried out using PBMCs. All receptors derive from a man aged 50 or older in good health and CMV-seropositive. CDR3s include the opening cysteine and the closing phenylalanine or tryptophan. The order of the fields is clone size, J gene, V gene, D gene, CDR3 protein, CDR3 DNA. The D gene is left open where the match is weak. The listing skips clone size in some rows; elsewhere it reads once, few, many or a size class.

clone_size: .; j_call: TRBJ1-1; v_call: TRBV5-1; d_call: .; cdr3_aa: CASSPRGLNTEAFF; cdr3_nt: TGCGCCAGCAGCCCCAGGGGCCTGAACACTGAAGCTTTCTTT
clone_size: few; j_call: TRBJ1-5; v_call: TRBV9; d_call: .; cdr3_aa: CASSVAGRDQPQHF; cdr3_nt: TGTGCCAGCAGCGTAGCAGGGAGGGATCAGCCCCAGCATTTT
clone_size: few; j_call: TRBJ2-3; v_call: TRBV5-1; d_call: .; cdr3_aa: CASSFSQGRADTQYF; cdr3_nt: TGCGCCAGCAGCTTCTCACAGGGTCGCGCAGATACGCAGTATTTT
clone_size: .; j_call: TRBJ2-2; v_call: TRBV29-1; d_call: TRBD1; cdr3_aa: CSVEGQSGQGGGELFF; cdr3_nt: TGCAGCGTTGAAGGTCAATCCGGACAGGGTGGCGGGGAGCTGTTTTTT
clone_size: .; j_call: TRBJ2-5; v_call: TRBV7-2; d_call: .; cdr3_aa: CASSLGGGGTQYF; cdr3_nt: TGTGCCAGCAGCTTAGGGGGAGGAGGGACCCAGTACTTC
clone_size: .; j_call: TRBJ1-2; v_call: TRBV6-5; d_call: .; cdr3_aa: CASSCPDQGNYGYTF; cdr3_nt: TGTGCCAGCAGTTGCCCGGATCAGGGGAACTATGGCTACACCTTC
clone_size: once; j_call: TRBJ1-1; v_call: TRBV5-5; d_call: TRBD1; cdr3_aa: CASSLTGTGREAFF; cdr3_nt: TGTGCCAGCAGCTTGACCGGGACAGGTCGTGAAGCTTTCTTT
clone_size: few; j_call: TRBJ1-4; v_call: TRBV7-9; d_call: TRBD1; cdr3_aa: CASSSRDRDRIREKLFF; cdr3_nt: TGTGCCAGCAGCTCTCGGGACAGAGATAGGATAAGGGAAAAACTGTTTTTT
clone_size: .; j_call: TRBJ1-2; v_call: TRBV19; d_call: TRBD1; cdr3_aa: CASSIDRTGINYGYTF; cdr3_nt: TGTGCCAGTAGTATAGACCGGACAGGGATTAACTATGGCTACACCTTC
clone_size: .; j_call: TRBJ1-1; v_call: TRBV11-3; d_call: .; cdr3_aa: CASSLDRFTEAFF; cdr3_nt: TGTGCCAGCAGCTTAGATCGGTTCACTGAAGCTTTCTTT
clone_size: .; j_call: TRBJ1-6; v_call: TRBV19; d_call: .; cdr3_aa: CASGGGKSNSPLHF; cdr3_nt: TGTGCCAGTGGGGGGGGAAAATCTAATTCACCCCTCCACTTT
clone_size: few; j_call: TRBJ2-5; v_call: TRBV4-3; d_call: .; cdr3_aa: CASSQSTDPGAQYF; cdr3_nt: TGCGCCAGCAGCCAGAGTACCGATCCGGGAGCCCAGTACTTC
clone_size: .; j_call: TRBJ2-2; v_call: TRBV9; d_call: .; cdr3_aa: CASSVGPITNTGELFF; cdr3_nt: TGTGCCAGCAGCGTAGGCCCGATAACAAACACCGGGGAGCTGTTTTTT
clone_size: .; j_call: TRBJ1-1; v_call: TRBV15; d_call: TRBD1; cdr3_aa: CATSRGEAGGGTEAFF; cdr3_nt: TGTGCCACCAGCAGAGGCGAGGCAGGGGGAGGCACTGAAGCTTTCTTT
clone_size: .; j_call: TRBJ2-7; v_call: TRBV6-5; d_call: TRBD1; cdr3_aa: CASSYSMGQGKYEQYF; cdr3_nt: TGTGCCAGCAGTTACTCGATGGGACAGGGGAAGTACGAGCAGTACTTC
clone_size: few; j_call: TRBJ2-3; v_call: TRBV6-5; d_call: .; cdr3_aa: CASTAMGTTDTQYF; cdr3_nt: TGTGCCAGCACAGCCATGGGGACTACAGATACGCAGTATTTT
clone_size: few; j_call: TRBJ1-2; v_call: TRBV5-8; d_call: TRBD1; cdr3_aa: CASSPYTGGSGGYTF; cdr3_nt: TGTGCCAGCAGCCCATACACAGGGGGCTCGGGTGGCTACACCTTC
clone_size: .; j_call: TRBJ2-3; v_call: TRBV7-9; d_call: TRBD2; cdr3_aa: CAGGRGDSTDTQYF; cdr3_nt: TGTGCAGGGGGGCGGGGGGATAGCACAGATACGCAGTATTTT
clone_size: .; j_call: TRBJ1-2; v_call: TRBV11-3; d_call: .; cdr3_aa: CASSPSTGLDGYTF; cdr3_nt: TGTGCCAGCAGCCCAAGCACTGGGCTGGATGGCTACACCTTC
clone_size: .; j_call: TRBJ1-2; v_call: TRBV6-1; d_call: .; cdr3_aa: CASSAVGGDSGYGYTF; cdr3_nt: TGTGCCAGCAGTGCGGTGGGAGGGGATAGTGGCTATGGCTACACCTTC
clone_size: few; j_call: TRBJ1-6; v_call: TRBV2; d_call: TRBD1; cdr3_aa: CAGSPSEGARSPLHF; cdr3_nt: TGTGCCGGATCCCCCTCTGAGGGGGCAAGGTCACCCCTCCACTTT
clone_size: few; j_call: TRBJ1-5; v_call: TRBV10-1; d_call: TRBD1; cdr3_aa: CASSDAAGGVNQPQHF; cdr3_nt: TGCGCCAGCAGTGATGCGGCAGGGGGAGTCAATCAGCCCCAGCATTTT
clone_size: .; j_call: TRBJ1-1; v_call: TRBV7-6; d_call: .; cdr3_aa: CASSPQQGLTEAFF; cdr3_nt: TGTGCCAGCAGCCCACAACAGGGTCTGACTGAAGCTTTCTTT
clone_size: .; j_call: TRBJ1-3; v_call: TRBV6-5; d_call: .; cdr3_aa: CASSYDRQGGGNTIYF; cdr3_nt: TGTGCCAGCAGTTACGATCGGCAGGGAGGAGGAAACACCATATATTTT
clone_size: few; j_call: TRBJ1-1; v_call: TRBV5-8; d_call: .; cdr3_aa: CASSLLWQGAFF; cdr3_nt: TGTGCCAGCAGCTTGCTGTGGCAGGGAGCTTTCTTT
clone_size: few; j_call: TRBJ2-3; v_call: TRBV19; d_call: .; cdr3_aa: CAAGRGTQYF; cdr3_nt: TGTGCCGCGGGCCGGGGTACGCAGTATTTT
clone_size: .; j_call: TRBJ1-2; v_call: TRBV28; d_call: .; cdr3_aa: CASSSGIRAGYTF; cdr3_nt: TGTGCCAGCAGTTCGGGTATCAGGGCTGGCTACACCTTC
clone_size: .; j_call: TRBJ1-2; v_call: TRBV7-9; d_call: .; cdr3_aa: CASTPAGARGGYTF; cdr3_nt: TGTGCCAGCACTCCCGCAGGGGCGAGAGGTGGCTACACCTTC
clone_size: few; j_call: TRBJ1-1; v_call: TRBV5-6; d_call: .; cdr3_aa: CASMQRGGRDTEAFF; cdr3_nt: TGTGCCAGCATGCAGAGGGGGGGCCGGGACACTGAAGCTTTCTTT
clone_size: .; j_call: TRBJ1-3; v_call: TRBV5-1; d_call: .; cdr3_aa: CASSLVQGPGNTIYF; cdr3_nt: TGCGCCAGCAGCTTGGTCCAGGGTCCTGGAAACACCATATATTTT
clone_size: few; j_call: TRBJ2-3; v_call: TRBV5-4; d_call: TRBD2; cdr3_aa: CASSLAGRGGPTDTQYF; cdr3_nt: TGTGCCAGCAGCTTGGCCGGGCGGGGGGGCCCCACAGATACGCAGTATTTT
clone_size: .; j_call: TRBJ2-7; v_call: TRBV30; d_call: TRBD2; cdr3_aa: CASGLAGALISYEQYF; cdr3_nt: TGTGCCTCCGGACTAGCGGGGGCCCTTATCTCCTACGAGCAGTACTTC
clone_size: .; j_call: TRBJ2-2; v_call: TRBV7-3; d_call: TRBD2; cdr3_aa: CASSPGAGSGELFF; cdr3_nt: TGTGCCAGCAGCCCGGGAGCGGGGTCCGGGGAGCTGTTTTTT
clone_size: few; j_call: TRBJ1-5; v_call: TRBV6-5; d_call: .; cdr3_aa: CASSYSTEGTQHF; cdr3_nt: TGTGCCAGCAGTTACTCGACGGAGGGAACCCAGCATTTT
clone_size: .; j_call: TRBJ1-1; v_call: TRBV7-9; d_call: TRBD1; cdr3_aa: CASSITGGGTEAFF; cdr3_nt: TGTGCCAGCAGCATCACAGGGGGCGGCACTGAAGCTTTCTTT
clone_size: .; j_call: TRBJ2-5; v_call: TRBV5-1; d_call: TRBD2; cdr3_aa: CASSFQRGQETQYF; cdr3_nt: TGCGCCAGCAGCTTCCAGCGGGGACAAGAGACCCAGTACTTC
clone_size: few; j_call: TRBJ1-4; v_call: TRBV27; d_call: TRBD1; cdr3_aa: CASSPFNRGTNEKLFF; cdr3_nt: TGTGCCAGCAGCCCTTTTAACAGGGGGACTAATGAAAAACTGTTTTTT
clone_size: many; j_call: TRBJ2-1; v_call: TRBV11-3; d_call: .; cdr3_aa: CASSLDHISHNEQFF; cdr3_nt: TGTGCCAGCAGCTTAGATCACATTTCACACAATGAGCAGTTCTTC
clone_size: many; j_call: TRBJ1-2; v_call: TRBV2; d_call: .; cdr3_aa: CASSVQGKGYTF; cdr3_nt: TGTGCCAGCAGTGTCCAGGGGAAGGGCTACACCTTC
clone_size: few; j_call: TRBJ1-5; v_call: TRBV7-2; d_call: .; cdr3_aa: CASSPNFRQSNQPQHF; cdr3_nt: TGTGCCAGCAGCCCGAACTTTCGACAGAGCAATCAGCCCCAGCATTTT
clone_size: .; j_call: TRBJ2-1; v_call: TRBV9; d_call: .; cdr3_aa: CASSVAALAIMGEQFF; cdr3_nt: TGTGCCAGCAGCGTAGCTGCACTAGCAATCATGGGTGAGCAGTTCTTC
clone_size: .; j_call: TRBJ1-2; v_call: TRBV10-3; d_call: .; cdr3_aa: CAISESPGYNYGYTF; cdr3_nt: TGTGCCATCAGTGAGTCCCCAGGCTACAACTATGGCTACACCTTC
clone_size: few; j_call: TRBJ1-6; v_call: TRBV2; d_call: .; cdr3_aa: CASSGQSSSYNSPLHF; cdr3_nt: TGTGCCAGCAGTGGACAGTCCAGCTCCTATAATTCACCCCTCCACTTT
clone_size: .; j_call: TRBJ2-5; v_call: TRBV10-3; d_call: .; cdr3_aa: CATTGSGFRETQYF; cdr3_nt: TGTGCCACCACGGGATCGGGGTTTAGAGAGACCCAGTACTTC
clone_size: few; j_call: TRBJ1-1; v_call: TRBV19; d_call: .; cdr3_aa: CATYRGGGRTEAFF; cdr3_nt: TGTGCCACCTATAGGGGCGGCGGGAGAACTGAAGCTTTCTTT
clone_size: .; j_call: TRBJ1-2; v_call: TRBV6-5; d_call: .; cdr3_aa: CASSSPREGLYGYTF; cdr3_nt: TGTGCCAGCAGTTCCCCTCGTGAAGGACTCTATGGCTACACCTTC
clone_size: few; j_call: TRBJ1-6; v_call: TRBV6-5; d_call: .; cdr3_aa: CASSYYQGFRNSPLHF; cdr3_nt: TGTGCCAGCAGTTACTACCAGGGGTTTAGAAATTCACCCCTCCACTTT
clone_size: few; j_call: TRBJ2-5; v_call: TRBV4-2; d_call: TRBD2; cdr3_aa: CASSQVGTSGGGETQYF; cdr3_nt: TGTGCCAGCAGCCAGGTCGGGACTAGCGGGGGGGGAGAGACCCAGTACTTC
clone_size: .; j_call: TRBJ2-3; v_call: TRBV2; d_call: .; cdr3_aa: CASSEGEGYYTDTQYF; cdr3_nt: TGTGCCAGCAGTGAAGGTGAGGGCTATTACACAGATACGCAGTATTTT
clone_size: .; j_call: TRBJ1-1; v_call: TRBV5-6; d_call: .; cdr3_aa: CASSLWGVSPMNTEAFF; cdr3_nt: TGTGCCAGCAGCTTGTGGGGGGTATCCCCCATGAACACTGAAGCTTTCTTT
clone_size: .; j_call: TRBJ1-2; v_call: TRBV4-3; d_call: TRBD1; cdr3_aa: CASSRQRQGARDYGYTF; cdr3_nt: TGCGCCAGCAGCCGGCAACGGCAGGGGGCACGGGACTATGGCTACACCTTC
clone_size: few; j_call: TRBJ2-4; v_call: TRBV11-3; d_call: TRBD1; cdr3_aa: CASSLGQGAGIQYF; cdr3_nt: TGTGCCAGCAGCCTCGGACAGGGGGCTGGCATTCAGTACTTC
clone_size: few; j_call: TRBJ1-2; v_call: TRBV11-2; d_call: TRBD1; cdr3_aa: CASSLEGGQLPRLFYGYTF; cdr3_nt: TGTGCCAGCAGCTTAGAGGGGGGACAGCTTCCCCGGCTTTTCTATGGCTACACCTTC
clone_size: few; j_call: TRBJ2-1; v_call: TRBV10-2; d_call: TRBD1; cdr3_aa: CASSDHWTGAPYNEQFF; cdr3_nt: TGCGCCAGCAGTGATCATTGGACAGGGGCCCCCTACAATGAGCAGTTCTTC
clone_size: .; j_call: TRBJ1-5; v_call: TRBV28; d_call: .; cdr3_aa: CASSPGEADQPQHF; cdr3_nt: TGTGCCAGCAGCCCCGGAGAAGCGGATCAGCCCCAGCATTTT